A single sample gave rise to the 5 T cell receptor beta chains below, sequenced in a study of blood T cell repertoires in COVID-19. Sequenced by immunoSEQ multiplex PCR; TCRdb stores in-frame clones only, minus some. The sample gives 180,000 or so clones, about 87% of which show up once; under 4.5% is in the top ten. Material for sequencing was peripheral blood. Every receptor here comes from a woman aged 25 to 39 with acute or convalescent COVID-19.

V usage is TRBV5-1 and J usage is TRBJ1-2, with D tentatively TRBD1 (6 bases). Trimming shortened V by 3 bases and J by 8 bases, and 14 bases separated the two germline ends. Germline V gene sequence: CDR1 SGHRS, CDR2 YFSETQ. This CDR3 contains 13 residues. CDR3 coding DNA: TGCGCCAGCAGCTCACAGGGAAAGTACGGCTACACCTTC. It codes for CASSSQGKYGYTF. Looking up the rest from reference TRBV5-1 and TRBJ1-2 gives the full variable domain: KAGVTQTPRYLIKTRGQQVTLSCSPISGHRSVSWYQQTPGQGLQFLFEYFSETQRNKGNFPGRFSGRQFSNSRSEMNVSTLELGDSALYLCASSSQGKYGYTFGSGTRLTVV.

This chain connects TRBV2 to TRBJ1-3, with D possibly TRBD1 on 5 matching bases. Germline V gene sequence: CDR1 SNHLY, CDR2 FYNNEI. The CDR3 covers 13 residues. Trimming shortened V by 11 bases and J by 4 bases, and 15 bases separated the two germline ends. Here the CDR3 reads CAGTDNSGNTIYF. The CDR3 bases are TGTGCCGGTACGGACAATTCCGGAAACACCATATATTTT.

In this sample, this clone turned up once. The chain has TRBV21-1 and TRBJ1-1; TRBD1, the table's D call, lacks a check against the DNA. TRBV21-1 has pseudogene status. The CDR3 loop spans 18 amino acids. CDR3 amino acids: CASSLRFSYVQLNTEAFF. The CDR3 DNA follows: TGTGCCAGCAGCTTACGATTCAGTTATGTTCAATTGAACACTGAAGCTTTCTTT.

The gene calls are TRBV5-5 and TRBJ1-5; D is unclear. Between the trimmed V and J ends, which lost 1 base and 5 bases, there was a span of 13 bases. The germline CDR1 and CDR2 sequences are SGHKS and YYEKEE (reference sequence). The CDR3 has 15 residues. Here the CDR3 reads CASSLWGDGDQPQHF. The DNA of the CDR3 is TGTGCCAGCAGCTTGTGGGGTGACGGGGATCAGCCCCAGCATTTT.

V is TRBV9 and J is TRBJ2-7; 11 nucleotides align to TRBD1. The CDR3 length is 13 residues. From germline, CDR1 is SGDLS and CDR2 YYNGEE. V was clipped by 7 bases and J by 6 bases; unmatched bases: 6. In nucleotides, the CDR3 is TGTGCCAGCGAGACGGGACAGGGGGGCGAGCAGTACTTC. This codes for CASETGQGGEQYF.